This T cell receptor (beta chain) is drawn from a study of OX40 agonist ivuxolimab in advanced cancers. Turning to the study itself: Prior anti-PD-1, anti-PD-L1 or anti-CTLA-4 therapy did not bar entry, and less than 50% had some. Partial responses were achieved by three patients: one hepatocellular carcinoma, two cutaneous melanoma. Study findings and constraints: CD8+ T cells showed, on average, more clonal expansion than CD4+ cells. Certain nonresponders likewise exhibited a low normalized T-cell clonal expansion.

Germline V lookup: CDR1 SGHRS, CDR2 YFSETQ. The CDR3 has 16 amino acids. Trimming cost V 2 bases and J 2 bases; bases outside gene matches: 4. Data came from immunoSEQ multiplex PCR; TCRdb stores just in-frame clones and leaves some out. Of around 70,000 clones listed, just over 90% are singletons. Of note for this clone: The antigen remains undetermined.

The rearrangement joins TRBV5-1 to TRBJ2-3, with 11 bases lining up with TRBD2. The origin of this receptor is an adult with an advanced solid tumor such as melanoma, head and neck, liver or kidney cancer. Sequenced material: CD4+ or CD8+ T cells sorted from blood, taken in a trial of the OX40 agonist ivuxolimab. CDR3 in DNA: TGCGCCAGCAGCTTTTCTAGCGGGAGGAACACAGATACGCAGTATTTT. Translated, it gives CASSFSSGRNTDTQYF.